This T cell receptor beta chain was profiled in a study of blood T cells in healthy people across ages. Germline V gene lookup returns CDR1 LGHDT and CDR2 YNNKEL (reference sequence). The CDR3 is 13 residues long. With V trimmed by 8 bases and J by 4 bases, 6 bases remained unmatched. Primers used in a second PCR of roughly 6 to 12 cycles were a sample-barcoded 5' primer and a J-beta primer mix. From the 5' RACE reads, TCRdb called clonotypes with MiXCR, one entry per CDR3 protein. The data hold around 800,000 distinct CDR3 sequences, with roughly 25% observed a single time. In addition, the sample was reused for a study of T cells of mothers and their children. That work adds: Related mother-child pairs shared slightly more overlap than unrelated pairs, but the difference was non-significant.

The chain carries TRBV3-1 and TRBJ2-5; 8 nucleotides align to TRBD2. The source is a boy between 10 and 17 years old in good health. Specimen: blood. CDR3 nucleotide sequence: TGTGCCAGCGCCACCGGGACTAGAGAGACCCAGTACTTC. Protein sequence: CASATGTRETQYF.